These T cell receptor beta chains were read from a single sample in a study of OX40 agonist ivuxolimab in advanced cancers. Profiled with immunoSEQ multiplex PCR; TCRdb holds only in-frame clones, not every one. The repertoire has 95,000 to 150,000 clones, 85% to 95% of them found once; the top ten carry under 0.85%. The source material was CD4+ or CD8+ T cells sorted from blood, sampled in a trial of the OX40 agonist ivuxolimab. These receptor sequences come from an adult with an advanced solid tumor such as melanoma, head and neck, liver or kidney cancer. Each CDR3 is given with its conserved first and last residue. The order of the fields is clone size, D gene, J gene, CDR3 length, V gene, CDR3 DNA, CDR3 protein. D genes are given only for firm matches. The size field is filled for only some rows; it gives once, few, many or a size class.

>-|-|TRBJ2-1|13|TRBV7-2
TGTGCCAGCAGCTATTTTAGCGCCAATGAGCAGTTCTTC
CASSYFSANEQFF
>-|-|TRBJ1-1|15|TRBV12-5
TGTGCTAGTGGTTTGGGGCCAGGGGTTAACACTGAAGCTTTCTTT
CASGLGPGVNTEAFF
>-|TRBD2|TRBJ2-2|17|TRBV5-1
TGCGCCAGCAGCCTCGGGACTAGCGCTGCGAACACCGGGGAGCTGTTTTTT
CASSLGTSAANTGELFF
>-|-|TRBJ1-2|17|TRBV10-3
TGTGCCATCAGTCCCCTGGCCGGGGGCGAGGCCCTCTATGGCTACACCTTC
CAISPLAGGEALYGYTF
>once|TRBD1|TRBJ2-7|13|TRBV7-2
TGTGCCAGCCGTACAGGGGAATACTACGAGCAGTACTTC
CASRTGEYYEQYF
>-|-|TRBJ1-1|12|TRBV28
TGTGCCAGCAGTCAATCGTCCCGGGGAGCTTTCTTT
CASSQSSRGAFF
>-|-|TRBJ1-3|15|TRBV27
TGTGCCAGCAGTACCGGTACGGGGCTTGGGAACACCATATATTTT
CASSTGTGLGNTIYF
>-|-|TRBJ1-1|14|TRBV7-6
TGTGCCAGCAGCTTGACCGGGGAGGTCACTGAAGCTTTCTTT
CASSLTGEVTEAFF
>-|TRBD1|TRBJ2-2|15|TRBV14
TGTGCCAGCAGCCTACAAGGGGGCATCGCCGGGGAGCTGTTTTTT
CASSLQGGIAGELFF
>-|TRBD1|TRBJ2-3|14|TRBV6-5
TGTGCCACCTTACGACAGGGACGCACAGATACGCAGTATTTT
CATLRQGRTDTQYF
>once|-|TRBJ1-5|15|TRBV19
TGTGCCAGCTCGAAACAGGGTAATAGCAATCAGCCCCAGCATTTT
CASSKQGNSNQPQHF
>-|-|TRBJ1-5|14|TRBV11-1
TGTGCCAGCAGCTTGGGGGATGGAGCTCAGCCCCAGCATTTT
CASSLGDGAQPQHF
>-|TRBD2|TRBJ2-1|15|TRBV9
TGTGCCAGCAGCGTAAGAGCGGGAGTGTATAATGAGCAGTTCTTC
CASSVRAGVYNEQFF
>once|-|TRBJ2-3|17|TRBV11-2
TGTGCCAGCATCGCACAGGGTGGGGGCCTAGGGACAGATACGCAGTATTTT
CASIAQGGGLGTDTQYF
>-|TRBD1|TRBJ2-7|15|TRBV7-2
TGCGCCAGCAGCTACAGACAGGGGGCGGAAAACGAGCAGTACTTC
CASSYRQGAENEQYF
>-|-|TRBJ1-4|16|TRBV7-2
TGTGCCAGCAGCTCCCAGACAGGAGCGGTTAATGAAAAACTGTTTTTT
CASSSQTGAVNEKLFF
>-|-|TRBJ2-3|12|TRBV10-3
TGTGCCATCACCTCTGACACAGATACGCAGTATTTT
CAITSDTDTQYF
>-|-|TRBJ2-1|15|TRBV2
TGTGCCAGCCTAGTTTCTGTAGGCACGCACAATGAGCAGTTCTTC
CASLVSVGTHNEQFF
>-|-|TRBJ2-7|13|TRBV18
TGTGCCAGCTCACCACAGACGGACTACGAGCAGTACTTC
CASSPQTDYEQYF
>-|-|TRBJ2-3|14|TRBV7-9
TGTGCCAGCAGCTCTTACAGGGTGCTCAATACGCAGTATTTT
CASSSYRVLNTQYF
>-|-|TRBJ2-2|14|TRBV5-8
TGTGCCAGCGGGGCTTGGGGTAACACCGGGGAGCTGTTTTTT
CASGAWGNTGELFF
>-|TRBD1|TRBJ2-7|14|TRBV18
TGTGCCAGCTCATCAGGGACAGGGAACTACGAGCAGTACTTC
CASSSGTGNYEQYF
>-|TRBD2|TRBJ2-7|15|TRBV27
TGTGCCAGCAGTTTATTGGCTAGCGGTGCCTACGAGCAGTACTTC
CASSLLASGAYEQYF
>-|TRBD1|TRBJ1-6|15|TRBV15
TGTGCCACCAGCAGGGGGACAGGGGTAAATTCACCCCTCCACTTT
CATSRGTGVNSPLHF
>-|-|TRBJ2-1|15|TRBV6-4
TGTGCCAGCAGCCGTCTAGCCACATCCTTCAATGAGCAGTTCTTC
CASSRLATSFNEQFF
>once|-|TRBJ1-5|12|TRBV28
TGTGCCAGCAGTTTAGACCGGAATCCCCAGCATTTT
CASSLDRNPQHF
>-|TRBD1|TRBJ2-7|14|TRBV28
TGTGCCAGCAGGAACCGGGACAGGGTGGACGAGCAGTACTTC
CASRNRDRVDEQYF
>-|-|TRBJ1-5|13|TRBV27
TGTGCCAGCAGTTTTAACCGCAATCAGCCCCAGCATTTT
CASSFNRNQPQHF
>-|TRBD1|TRBJ2-1|16|TRBV27
TGTGCCAGCATCTCCGACAGGGGACGGGGGAACAATGAGCAGTTCTTC
CASISDRGRGNNEQFF
>-|-|TRBJ1-5|15|TRBV5-1
TGCGCCAGCAGCCCGGACCCAGGAACAGAACAGCCCCAGCATTTT
CASSPDPGTEQPQHF
>few|-|TRBJ2-7|14|TRBV21-1
TGTGCCGGACGAAGCGGCAGGGCGTCCTACGAGCAGTACTTC
CAGRSGRASYEQYF
>-|TRBD1|TRBJ1-5|14|TRBV19
TGTGCCAGTAGTAAGACAGGGGGCAATCAGCCCCAGCATTTT
CASSKTGGNQPQHF
>-|-|TRBJ1-5|15|TRBV5-5
TGTGCCAGCAGCCTAACGGGACTTTACGATCAGCCCCAGCATTTT
CASSLTGLYDQPQHF
>-|-|TRBJ1-2|14|TRBV28
TGTGCCAGCAGTCCCTCTGCAGGGGCCTATGGCTACACCTTC
CASSPSAGAYGYTF
>-|-|TRBJ1-2|12|TRBV5-4
TGTGCCAGCAGCCCGGGACCGGGAGGCTACACCTTC
CASSPGPGGYTF
>-|TRBD1|TRBJ1-1|15|TRBV7-8
TGTGCCAGCAGCTCGTACACAGGGGGTAACACTGAAGCTTTCTTT
CASSSYTGGNTEAFF
>-|-|TRBJ1-1|13|TRBV27
TGTGCCAGCAGTTCCCAGGGATACACTGAAGCTTTCTTT
CASSSQGYTEAFF
>once|-|TRBJ2-3|15|TRBV7-3
TGTGCCAGCAGCTTAAACAGGGCCCTCACAGATACGCAGTATTTT
CASSLNRALTDTQYF
>-|-|TRBJ2-2|15|TRBV5-1
TGCGCCAGCAGCTTGGATCGGGGCCTAACCGGGGAGCTGTTTTTT
CASSLDRGLTGELFF
>-|-|TRBJ2-1|14|TRBV4-1
TGCGCCAGCAGCCACCCTTCCGTAGTTTCTGAGCAGTTCTTC
CASSHPSVVSEQFF
>few|-|TRBJ1-5|13|TRBV5-1
TGCGCCAGCAGCCCGGGGATAGGACAGCCCCAGCATTTT
CASSPGIGQPQHF
>-|-|TRBJ2-7|11|TRBV6-5
TGTGCCAGCGGTAGCCCCTACGAGCAGTACTTC
CASGSPYEQYF
>few|-|TRBJ2-1|11|TRBV7-2
TGTGCCAGCACTATGAGGGGTGAGCAGTTCTTC
CASTMRGEQFF
>-|-|TRBJ1-1|15|TRBV7-9
TGTGCCAGCAGCTTACGCGAGGGGTGGACCACTGAAGCTTTCTTT
CASSLREGWTTEAFF
>-|-|TRBJ2-1|14|TRBV7-2
TGTGCCAGCAGCCGCCGGTGGGGTGACAATGAGCAGTTCTTC
CASSRRWGDNEQFF
>-|-|TRBJ2-2|15|TRBV11-2
TGTGCCAGCAGCTTAGGGTGGGGGACCAGTGGGGAGCTGTTTTTT
CASSLGWGTSGELFF
>-|-|TRBJ1-2|15|TRBV2
TGTGCCAGCAGTGCTGGGCAAGGACAGAACTATGGCTACACCTTC
CASSAGQGQNYGYTF
>-|-|TRBJ2-7|16|TRBV28
TGTGCCAGCAGTTTCGCGGGCAGGGGGGTCACCTACGAGCAGTACTTC
CASSFAGRGVTYEQYF
>-|-|TRBJ2-3|14|TRBV19
TGTGCCAGTAGGATCGGGTCCCAGCGTGATACGCAGTATTTT
CASRIGSQRDTQYF
>-|TRBD1|TRBJ2-7|14|TRBV7-9
TGTGCCAGCAGCGCGGGACAGGGGAGGAACGAGCAGTACTTC
CASSAGQGRNEQYF
>-|-|TRBJ2-7|15|TRBV28
TGTGCCAGCAGTTTTCAGCGGAGGAGCTCCTACGAGCAGTACTTC
CASSFQRRSSYEQYF